A single sample gave rise to the 10 T cell receptor beta chains below, sequenced in a study of early T cells in non-severe SARS-CoV-2 infection. TCRdb itself ran the 5' RACE reads through MiXCR, one entry per CDR3 protein. The sample holds some 90,000 distinct CDR3 sequences, just under 15% seen once. Input material: whole blood. The receptors were gathered from an adult who was a healthcare worker with PCR-confirmed SARS-CoV-2 infection or an uninfected control (not recorded which).

This chain joins TRBV5-1 and TRBJ2-3; the match to TRBD2 covers 12 bases. Germline CDR1 reads SGHRS; CDR2 reads YFSETQ. The CDR3 is 14 residues long. The J segment lost 5 bases and the V segment lost 4 bases, leaving 2 bases of the junction unmatched. CDR3 nucleotides: TGCGCCAGCAGCCCGGGACTAGCGGGAGATACGCAGTATTTT. Amino acids: CASSPGLAGDTQYF. The variable domain in full, completed from reference TRBV5-1 and TRBJ2-3, reads KAGVTQTPRYLIKTRGQQVTLSCSPISGHRSVSWYQQTPGQGLQFLFEYFSETQRNKGNFPGRFSGRQFSNSRSEMNVSTLELGDSALYLCASSPGLAGDTQYFGPGTRLTVL.

The V call is TRBV6-2 or TRBV6-3, the J call TRBJ2-7; no clear D gene. Per germline, CDR1 MNHEY and CDR2 SVGEGT. The CDR3 runs to 11 residues. V shed 2 bases and J shed 6 bases, with 5 bases lying between them. This chain's CDR3 is CASSYEGEQYF. CDR3 DNA: TGTGCCAGCAGTTACGAAGGCGAGCAGTACTTC.

The table lists this clonotype with many counts. This chain uses TRBV28 with TRBJ2-3, with 9 bases identical to TRBD2. Germline CDR1 MDHEN, CDR2 SYDVKM. The CDR3 covers 16 residues. Trimming took 7 bases from V and 4 from J; bases not matched to a gene: 12. This CDR3 is CASTYSGTSSSDTQYF. Here the CDR3 DNA reads TGTGCCAGCACATATTCCGGGACTAGCTCCTCAGATACGCAGTATTTT.

This clonotype was detected only a few times. V gene TRBV12-3 or TRBV12-4 combines with J gene TRBJ2-2; no firm D call. The CDR3 is 14 residues long. Trimming took 3 bases from V and 5 from J, leaving 10 bases between them. CDR3 loop: CASSFPDGTGELFF. The CDR3 nucleotides are TGTGCCAGCAGTTTCCCCGACGGGACCGGGGAGCTGTTTTTT.

This chain joins TRBV29-1 and TRBJ2-7, with D perhaps TRBD2 (6 bases). Germline V gene sequence: CDR1 SQVTM, CDR2 ANQGSEA. V lost 1 base, J lost 5 bases, and 12 bases lay in between. The CDR3 has 13 amino acids. CDR3 nucleotides: TGCAGCGTTGAAGTACGGGAGCTCCACGAGCAGTACTTC. Encoded protein: CSVEVRELHEQYF.

This clonotype has just a few counts. The chain links TRBV5-6 to TRBJ1-2, with D tentatively TRBD1 (6 bases). This CDR3 region has 18 residues. Germline V CDR1 and CDR2: SGHDT, YYEEEE. V was trimmed by 3 bases and J by 5 bases, leaving 26 bases between them. CDR3 in amino acids: CASSSLQSFQGTRYGYTF. The CDR3 coding sequence is TGTGCCAGCAGCTCGCTGCAGAGCTTCCAGGGGACCCGTTATGGCTACACCTTC.

This clonotype was seen a handful of times. This chain uses TRBV5-5 with TRBJ2-7; D unresolved. This CDR3 spans 15 amino acids. CDR1 and CDR2 from the germline V gene are SGHKS and YYEKEE (reference sequence). V was shortened by 4 bases and J by 2 bases, with 16 bases between the two germline ends. The CDR3: CASSERGRIAYEQYF. CDR3 nucleotide sequence: TGTGCCAGCAGCGAAAGAGGCCGAATTGCCTACGAGCAGTACTTC. Together with reference TRBV5-5 and TRBJ2-7, the CDR3 gives the full variable domain: DAGVTQSPTHLIKTRGQQVTLRCSPISGHKSVSWYQQVLGQGPQFIFQYYEKEERGRGNFPDRFSARQFPNYSSELNVNALLLGDSALYLCASSERGRIAYEQYFGPGTRLTVT.

This rearrangement joins TRBV7-9 to TRBJ1-1; D might be TRBD1 (5 bases). The ends were cut back, 5 bases at V and 5 bases at J, with 9 bases in the middle. Germline CDR1 and CDR2: SEHNR and FQNEAQ (reference sequence). The CDR3 contains 12 residues. The CDR3 region is CASSVWGTEAFF. In DNA form, the CDR3 reads TGTGCCAGCAGCGTCTGGGGGACTGAAGCTTTCTTT.

The CDR3 protein is CASSVYREQFF. The CDR3 bases are TGCGCCAGCAGTGTTTATCGGGAGCAGTTCTTC. The J gene is TRBJ2-1, the V gene TRBV10-2; D is undetermined. This CDR3 has 11 residues. CDR1 is WSHSY and CDR2 is SAAADI in the germline V gene. Trimming removed 4 bases at V and 10 bases at J, with 8 bases between.

J is TRBJ2-1 and V is TRBV13, with no clear D. The CDR3 has 15 amino acids. Germline V lookup: CDR1 PRHDT, CDR2 FYEKMQ (reference sequence). Trimming took 3 bases from V and 0 from J, leaving 9 bases between them. The CDR3 loop is CASSFTRSSYNEQFF. In nucleotides, the CDR3 is TGTGCCAGCAGCTTCACCCGGAGCTCCTACAATGAGCAGTTCTTC.